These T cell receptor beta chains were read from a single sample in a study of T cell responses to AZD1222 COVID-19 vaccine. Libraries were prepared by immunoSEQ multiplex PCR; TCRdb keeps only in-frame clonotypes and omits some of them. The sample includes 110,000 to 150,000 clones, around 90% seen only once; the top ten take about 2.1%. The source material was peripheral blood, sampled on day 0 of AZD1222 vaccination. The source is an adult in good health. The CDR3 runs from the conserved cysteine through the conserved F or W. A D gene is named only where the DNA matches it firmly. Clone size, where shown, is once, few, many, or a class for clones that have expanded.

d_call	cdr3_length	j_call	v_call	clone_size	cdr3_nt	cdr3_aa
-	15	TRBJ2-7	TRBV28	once	TGTGCCAGCAGAAAAGGGAACCCCCAGGGCTACGAGCAGTACTTC	CASRKGNPQGYEQYF
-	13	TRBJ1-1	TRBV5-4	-	TGTGCCAGCAGCCCTCGGGGAAACACTGAAGCTTTCTTT	CASSPRGNTEAFF
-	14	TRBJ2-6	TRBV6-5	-	TGTGCCAGCAGTCCCTCCAGTGGGGCCAACGTCCTGACTTTC	CASSPSSGANVLTF
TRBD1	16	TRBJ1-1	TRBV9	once	TGTGCCAGCAGCGTAGGACAGGGGGCTTTTGTTGGTGAAGCTTTCTTT	CASSVGQGAFVGEAFF
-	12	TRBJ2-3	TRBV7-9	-	TGTGCCAGCAGCTTAGGGTTCTATACGCAGTATTTT	CASSLGFYTQYF
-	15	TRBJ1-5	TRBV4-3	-	TGCGCCAGCAGCCAAGACCCCAGGGGACGGCAGCCCCAGCATTTT	CASSQDPRGRQPQHF
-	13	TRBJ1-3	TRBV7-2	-	TGTGCCAGCAGCTTAGCATCTGGAAACACCATATATTTT	CASSLASGNTIYF
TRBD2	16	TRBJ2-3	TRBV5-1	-	TGCGCCAGCAGCTGGGCTAGCGGGGGGTTCACAGATACGCAGTATTTT	CASSWASGGFTDTQYF
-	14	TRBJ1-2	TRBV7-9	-	TGTGCCAGCAGCTTACGTGGCAGGGGAGAAGGCTACACCTTC	CASSLRGRGEGYTF
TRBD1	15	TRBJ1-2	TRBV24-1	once	TGTGCCACCAGTGATTTTTGGGACAGACCTGATGGCTACACCTTC	CATSDFWDRPDGYTF
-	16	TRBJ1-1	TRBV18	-	TGTGCCAGCTCACCTTTTACTTCGGCAGGATCCACTGAAGCTTTCTTT	CASSPFTSAGSTEAFF
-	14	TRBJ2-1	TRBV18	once	TGTGCCAGCTCCCGGGACTCTTCCTACAATGAGCAGTTCTTC	CASSRDSSYNEQFF
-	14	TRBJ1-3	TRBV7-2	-	TGTGCCAGCAGCACGTTCAGCTCTGGAAACACCATATATTTT	CASSTFSSGNTIYF
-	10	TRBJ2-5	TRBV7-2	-	TGTGCCAGCAGCCTAGAGACCCAGTACTTC	CASSLETQYF
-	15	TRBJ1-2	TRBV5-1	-	TGCGCCAGCAGCTATGGGCCCGAGGGGGGTTATGGCTACACCTTC	CASSYGPEGGYGYTF
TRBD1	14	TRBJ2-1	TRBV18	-	TGTGCCGGGACGACAGGGGGCGCGGTGAATGAGCAGTTCTTC	CAGTTGGAVNEQFF
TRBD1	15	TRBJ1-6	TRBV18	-	TGTGCCAGCTCAGAACAGGGGGTTTTTCGGTCACCCCTCCACTTT	CASSEQGVFRSPLHF
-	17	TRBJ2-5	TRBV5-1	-	TGCGCCAGCAGCTTGGTATCCGGCGCAGGGACAAAAGAGACCCAGTACTTC	CASSLVSGAGTKETQYF
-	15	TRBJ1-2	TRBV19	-	TGTGCCAGTAGTATGTTGAGGGGCCCTAACTATGGCTACACCTTC	CASSMLRGPNYGYTF
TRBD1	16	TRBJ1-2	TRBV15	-	TGTGCCACCAGCAGAGACCGACAGGGGGTAGCCTATGGCTACACCTTC	CATSRDRQGVAYGYTF
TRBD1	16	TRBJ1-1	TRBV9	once	TGTGCCAGCAGCGTAGCAGGACAGGGCTCCAACACTGAAGCTTTCTTT	CASSVAGQGSNTEAFF
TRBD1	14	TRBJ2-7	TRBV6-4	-	TGTGCCAGCAGGAGGGACAGGCCGACCTACGAGCAGTACTTC	CASRRDRPTYEQYF
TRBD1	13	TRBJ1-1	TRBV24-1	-	TGTGCCACCAGGGGGACAGGGGCGTCTGAAGCTTTCTTT	CATRGTGASEAFF
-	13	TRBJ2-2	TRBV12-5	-	TGTGCTAGTGGTTCATACCGGACCGGGGAGCTGTTTTTT	CASGSYRTGELFF
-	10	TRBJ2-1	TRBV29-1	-	TGCAGCTCTGGGGGGAATGAGCAGTTCTTC	CSSGGNEQFF
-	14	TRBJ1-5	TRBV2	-	TGTGCCAGCAGGGAAGACAGGAACAATCAGCCCCAGCATTTT	CASREDRNNQPQHF
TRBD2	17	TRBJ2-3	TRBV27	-	TGTGCCAGCAGTTTCGACCCGGCGGGGGGGCGCACAGATACGCAGTATTTT	CASSFDPAGGRTDTQYF